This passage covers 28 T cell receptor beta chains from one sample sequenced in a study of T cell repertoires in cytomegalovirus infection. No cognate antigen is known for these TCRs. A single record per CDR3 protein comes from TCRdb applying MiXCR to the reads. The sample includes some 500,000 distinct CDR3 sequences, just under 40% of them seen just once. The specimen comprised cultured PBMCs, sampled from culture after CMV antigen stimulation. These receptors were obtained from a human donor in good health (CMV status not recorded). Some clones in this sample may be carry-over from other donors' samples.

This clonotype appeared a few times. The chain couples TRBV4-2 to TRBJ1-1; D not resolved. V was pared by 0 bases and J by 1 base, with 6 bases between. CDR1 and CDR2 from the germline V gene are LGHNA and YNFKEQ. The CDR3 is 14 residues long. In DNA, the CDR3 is TGTGCCAGCAGCCAAGAGGGCAAGAACACTGAAGCTTTCTTT. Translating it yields CASSQEGKNTEAFF.

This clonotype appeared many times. This CDR3 reads CASSLGGLGEAFF. CDR3 coding DNA: TGTGCCAGCAGCTTAGGAGGGCTCGGTGAAGCTTTCTTT. The chain carries TRBV7-2 and TRBJ1-1; D is uncertain. Trimming cost V 1 base and J 7 bases, with 10 bases left between them. The germline V gene encodes CDR1 SGHTA and CDR2 FQGNSA. CDR3 length: 13 amino acids.

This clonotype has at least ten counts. The CDR3 nucleotides are TGTGCCAGCAGACCCGGGACAGAACTTTTCTATGGCTACACCTTC. This gives the protein CASRPGTELFYGYTF. The chain employs TRBV7-2 and TRBJ1-2; 7 bases are a match to TRBD1. Trimming removed 6 bases from V and 4 bases from J; junction bases left unmatched: 11. CDR3 length: 15 amino acids. Germline CDR1 and CDR2: SGHTA and FQGNSA.

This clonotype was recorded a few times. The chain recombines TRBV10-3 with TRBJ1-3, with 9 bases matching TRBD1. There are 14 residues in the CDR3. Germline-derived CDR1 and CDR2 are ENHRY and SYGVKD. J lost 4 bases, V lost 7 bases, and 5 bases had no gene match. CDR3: CAITRTGDGNTIYF. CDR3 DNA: TGTGCCATCACCAGGACAGGGGACGGAAACACCATATATTTT.

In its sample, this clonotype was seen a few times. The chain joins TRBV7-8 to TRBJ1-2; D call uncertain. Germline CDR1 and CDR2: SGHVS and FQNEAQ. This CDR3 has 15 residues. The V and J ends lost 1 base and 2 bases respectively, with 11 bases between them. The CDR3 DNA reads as TGTGCCAGCAGCTTAGTGACGCAGACGAACTATGGCTACACCTTC. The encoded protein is CASSLVTQTNYGYTF.

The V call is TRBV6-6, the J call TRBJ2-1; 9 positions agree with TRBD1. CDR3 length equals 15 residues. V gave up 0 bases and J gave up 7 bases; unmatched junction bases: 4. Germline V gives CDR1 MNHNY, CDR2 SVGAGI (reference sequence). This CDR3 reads CASSYSGQGRNEQFF. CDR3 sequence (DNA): TGTGCCAGCAGTTACTCGGGACAGGGTCGGAATGAGCAGTTCTTC.

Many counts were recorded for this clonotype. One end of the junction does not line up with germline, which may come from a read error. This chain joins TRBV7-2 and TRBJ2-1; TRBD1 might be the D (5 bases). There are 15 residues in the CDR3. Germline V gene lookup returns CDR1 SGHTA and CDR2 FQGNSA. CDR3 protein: CASSLGVSSYNEQFF. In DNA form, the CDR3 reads TGTGCCAGCAGTTTAGGGGTAAGCTCCTACAATGAGCAGTTCTTC. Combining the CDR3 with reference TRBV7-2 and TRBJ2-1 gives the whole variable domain GAGVSQSPSNKVTEKGKDVELRCDPISGHTALYWYRQSLGQGLEFLIYFQGNSAPDKSGLPSDRFSAERTGGSVSTLTIQRTQQEDSAVYLCASSLGVSSYNEQFFGPGTRLTVL.

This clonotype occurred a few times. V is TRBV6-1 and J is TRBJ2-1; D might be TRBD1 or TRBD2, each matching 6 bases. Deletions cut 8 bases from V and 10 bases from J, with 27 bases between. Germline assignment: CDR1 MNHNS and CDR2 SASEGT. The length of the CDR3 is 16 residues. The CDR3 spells CASAMAPNRVGGEQFF. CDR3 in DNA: TGTGCCAGCGCGATGGCACCGAACAGGGTCGGGGGAGAGCAGTTCTTC.

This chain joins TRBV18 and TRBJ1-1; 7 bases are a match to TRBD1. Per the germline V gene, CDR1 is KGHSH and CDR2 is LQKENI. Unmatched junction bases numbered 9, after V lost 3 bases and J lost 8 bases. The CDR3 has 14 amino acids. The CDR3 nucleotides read TGTGCCAGCTCACCTAAAACAGGGGAAGGGGAAGCTTTCTTT. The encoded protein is CASSPKTGEGEAFF.

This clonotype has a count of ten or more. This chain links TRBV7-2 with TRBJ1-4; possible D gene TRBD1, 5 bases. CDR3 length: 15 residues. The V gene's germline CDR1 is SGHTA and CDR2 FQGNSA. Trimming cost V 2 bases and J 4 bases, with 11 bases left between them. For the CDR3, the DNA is TGTGCCAGCAGCTTAACTAGGGGTATTAATGAAAAACTGTTTTTT. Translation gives CASSLTRGINEKLFF.

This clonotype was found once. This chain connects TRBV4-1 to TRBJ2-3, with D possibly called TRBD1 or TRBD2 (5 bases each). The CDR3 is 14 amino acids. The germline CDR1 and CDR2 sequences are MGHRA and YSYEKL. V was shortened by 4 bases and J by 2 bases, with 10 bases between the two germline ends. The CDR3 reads CASSPGRYTDTQYF. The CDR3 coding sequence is TGCGCCAGCAGCCCGGGACGGTACACAGATACGCAGTATTTT.

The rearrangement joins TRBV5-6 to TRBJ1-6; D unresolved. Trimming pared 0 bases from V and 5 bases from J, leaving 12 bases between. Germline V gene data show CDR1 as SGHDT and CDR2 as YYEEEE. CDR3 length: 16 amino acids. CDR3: CASSLVTTGNNSPLHF. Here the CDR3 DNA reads TGTGCCAGCAGCTTGGTGACAACGGGGAATAATTCACCCCTCCACTTT. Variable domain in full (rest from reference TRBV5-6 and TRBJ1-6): DAGVTQSPTHLIKTRGQQVTLRCSPKSGHDTVSWYQQALGQGPQFIFQYYEEEERQRGNFPDRFSGHQFPNYSSELNVNALLLGDSALYLCASSLVTTGNNSPLHFGNGTRLTVT.

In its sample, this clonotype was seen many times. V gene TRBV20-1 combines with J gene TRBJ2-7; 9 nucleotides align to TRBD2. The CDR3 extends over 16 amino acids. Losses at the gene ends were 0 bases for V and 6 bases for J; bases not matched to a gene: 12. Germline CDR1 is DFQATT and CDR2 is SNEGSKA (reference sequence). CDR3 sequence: CSARDRVSGSKSEQYF. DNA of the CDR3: TGCAGTGCTAGAGATCGGGTTAGCGGGAGTAAGTCCGAGCAGTACTTC.

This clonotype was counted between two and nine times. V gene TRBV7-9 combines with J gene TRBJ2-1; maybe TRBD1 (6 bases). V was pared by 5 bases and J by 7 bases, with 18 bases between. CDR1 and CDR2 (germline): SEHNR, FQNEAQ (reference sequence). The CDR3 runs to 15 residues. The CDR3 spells CASSEPGTRSNEQFF. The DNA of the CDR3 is TGTGCCAGCAGCGAACCCGGGACAAGGTCGAATGAGCAGTTCTTC.

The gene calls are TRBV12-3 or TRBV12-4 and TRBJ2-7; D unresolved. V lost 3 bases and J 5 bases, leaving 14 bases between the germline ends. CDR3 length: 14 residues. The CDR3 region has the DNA TGTGCCAGCAGTTTCTTTGTGTTACAGCACGAGCAGTACTTC. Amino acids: CASSFFVLQHEQYF.

CDR3 DNA sequence: TGTGCCAGCAGCTACCCTCCGGGCAGGGGGACAGATACGCAGTATTTT. Translating it yields CASSYPPGRGTDTQYF. The chain has TRBV12-3 or TRBV12-4 and TRBJ2-3, with TRBD1 matching over 7 bases. This CDR3 has 16 amino acids. V was clipped by 6 bases and J by 3 bases; unmatched bases: 12.

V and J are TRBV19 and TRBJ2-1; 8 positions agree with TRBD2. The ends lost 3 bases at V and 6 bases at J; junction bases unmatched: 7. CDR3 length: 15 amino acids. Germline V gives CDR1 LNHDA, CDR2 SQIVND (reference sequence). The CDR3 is CASSITAGASNEQFF. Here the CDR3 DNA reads TGTGCCAGTAGTATCACAGCGGGAGCCAGCAATGAGCAGTTCTTC.

Written as DNA, the CDR3 is TGTGCCAGCAGTATTTACAGGGGAGCTGAAGCTTTCTTT. Its translation: CASSIYRGAEAFF. The chain is built from TRBV12-3 or TRBV12-4 and TRBJ1-1; 7 nucleotides line up with TRBD1. V shed 5 bases, J shed 6 bases, and the junction held 6 bases outside the gene matches. The CDR3 has 13 residues.

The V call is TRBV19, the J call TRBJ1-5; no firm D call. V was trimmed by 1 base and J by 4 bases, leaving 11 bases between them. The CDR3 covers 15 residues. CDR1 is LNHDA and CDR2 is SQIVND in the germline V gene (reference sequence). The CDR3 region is CASSIGHRLNQPQHF. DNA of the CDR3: TGTGCCAGTAGTATAGGGCACAGACTTAATCAGCCCCAGCATTTT.

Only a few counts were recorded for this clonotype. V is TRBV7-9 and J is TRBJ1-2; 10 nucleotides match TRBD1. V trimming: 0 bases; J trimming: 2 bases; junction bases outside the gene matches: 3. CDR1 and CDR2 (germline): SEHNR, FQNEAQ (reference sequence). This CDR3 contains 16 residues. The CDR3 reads CASSLADRGWNYGYTF. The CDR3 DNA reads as TGTGCCAGCAGCTTAGCGGACAGGGGGTGGAACTATGGCTACACCTTC.

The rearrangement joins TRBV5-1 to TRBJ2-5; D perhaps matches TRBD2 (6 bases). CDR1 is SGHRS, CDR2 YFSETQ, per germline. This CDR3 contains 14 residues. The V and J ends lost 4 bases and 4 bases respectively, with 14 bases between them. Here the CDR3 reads CASSGSAEGETQYF. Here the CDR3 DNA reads TGCGCCAGCAGCGGGAGTGCGGAGGGAGAGACCCAGTACTTC.

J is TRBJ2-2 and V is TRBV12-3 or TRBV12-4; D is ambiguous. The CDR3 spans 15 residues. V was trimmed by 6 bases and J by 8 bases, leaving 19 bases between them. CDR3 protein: CASRPVLRSAGELFF. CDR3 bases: TGTGCCAGCAGGCCGGTCCTACGGTCTGCAGGGGAGCTGTTTTTT.

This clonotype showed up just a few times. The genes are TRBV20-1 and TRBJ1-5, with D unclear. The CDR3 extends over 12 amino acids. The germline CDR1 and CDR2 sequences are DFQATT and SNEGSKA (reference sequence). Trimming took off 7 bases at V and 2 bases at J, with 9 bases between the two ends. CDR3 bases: TGCAGTGTCGGGCGGGGCAATCAGCCCCAGCATTTT. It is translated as CSVGRGNQPQHF.

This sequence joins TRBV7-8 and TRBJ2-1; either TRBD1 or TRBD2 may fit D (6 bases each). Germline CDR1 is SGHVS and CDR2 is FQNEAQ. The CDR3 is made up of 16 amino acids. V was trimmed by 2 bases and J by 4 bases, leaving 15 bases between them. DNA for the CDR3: TGTGCCAGCAGCTTATACACCGGGGGCGCATACAATGAGCAGTTCTTC. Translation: CASSLYTGGAYNEQFF.

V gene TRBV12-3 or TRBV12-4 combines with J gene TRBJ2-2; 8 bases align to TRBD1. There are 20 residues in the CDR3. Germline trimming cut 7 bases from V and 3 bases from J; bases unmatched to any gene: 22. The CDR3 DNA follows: TGTGCCAGCACCTTCACACCGCGGACAGGGTTTTTGATACACACCGGGGAGCTGTTTTTT. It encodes CASTFTPRTGFLIHTGELFF.

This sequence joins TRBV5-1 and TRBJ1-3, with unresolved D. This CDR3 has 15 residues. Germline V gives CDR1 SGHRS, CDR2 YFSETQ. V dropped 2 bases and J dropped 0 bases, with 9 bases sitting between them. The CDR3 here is CASSLRPFSGNTIYF. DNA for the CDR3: TGCGCCAGCAGCTTACGTCCATTCTCTGGAAACACCATATATTTT.

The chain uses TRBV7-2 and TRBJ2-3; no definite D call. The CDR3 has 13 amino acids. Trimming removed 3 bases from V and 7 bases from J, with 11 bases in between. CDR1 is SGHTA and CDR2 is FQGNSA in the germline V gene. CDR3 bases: TGTGCCAGCAGCTTCCCTAACGACAATACGCAGTATTTT. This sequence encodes CASSFPNDNTQYF.

The CDR3 bases are TGTGCCAGCAGCCAAGCAGGGAAAGATACGCAGTATTTT. Residues: CASSQAGKDTQYF. J is TRBJ2-3 and V is TRBV3-1, with TRBD1 as a possible D gene (5 bases). The CDR3 covers 13 residues. The germline CDR1 and CDR2 sequences are LGHDT and YNNKEL (reference sequence). V lost 1 base and J lost 5, with 7 bases in between.